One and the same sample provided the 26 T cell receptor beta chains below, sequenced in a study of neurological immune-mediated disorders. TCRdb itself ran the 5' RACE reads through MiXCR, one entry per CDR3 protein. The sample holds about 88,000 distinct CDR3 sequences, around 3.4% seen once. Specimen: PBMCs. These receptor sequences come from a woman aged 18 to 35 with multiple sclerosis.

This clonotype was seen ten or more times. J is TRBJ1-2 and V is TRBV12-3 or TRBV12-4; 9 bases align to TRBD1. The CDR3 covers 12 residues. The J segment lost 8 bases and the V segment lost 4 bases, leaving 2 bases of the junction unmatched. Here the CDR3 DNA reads TGTGCCAGCAGTTGGACAGGGGAAGGCTACACCTTC. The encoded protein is CASSWTGEGYTF.

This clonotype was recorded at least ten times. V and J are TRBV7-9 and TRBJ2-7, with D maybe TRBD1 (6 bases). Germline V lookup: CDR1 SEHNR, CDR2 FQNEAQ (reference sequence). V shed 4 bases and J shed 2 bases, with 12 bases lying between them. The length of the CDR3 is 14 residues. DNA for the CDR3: TGTGCCAGCAGCTGGAACAGGGATCCCTACGAGCAGTACTTC. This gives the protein CASSWNRDPYEQYF.

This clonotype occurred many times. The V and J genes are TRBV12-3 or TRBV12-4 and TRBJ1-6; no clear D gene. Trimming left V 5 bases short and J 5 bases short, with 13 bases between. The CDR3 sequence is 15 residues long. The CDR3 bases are TGTGCCAGCAGTCCCTTGCGTGGGAATAATTCACCCCTCCACTTT. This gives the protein CASSPLRGNNSPLHF.

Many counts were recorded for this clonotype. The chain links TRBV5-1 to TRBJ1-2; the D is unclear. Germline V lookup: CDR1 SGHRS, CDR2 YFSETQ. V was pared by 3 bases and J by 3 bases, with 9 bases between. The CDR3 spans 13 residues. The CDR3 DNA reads TGCGCCAGCAGCTCGATAGCCTACTATGGCTACACCTTC. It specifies CASSSIAYYGYTF.

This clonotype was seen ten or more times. The CDR3 nucleotides are TGCGCCAGCAGCTTGGCGCTAGCCAAAAACATTCAGTACTTC. Protein: CASSLALAKNIQYF. The V gene is TRBV5-1, the J gene TRBJ2-4; D ambiguous. CDR3 length: 14 amino acids. The V gene lost 0 bases and the J gene lost 0 bases, with 4 bases spanning the gap. CDR1 is SGHRS and CDR2 is YFSETQ in the germline V gene.

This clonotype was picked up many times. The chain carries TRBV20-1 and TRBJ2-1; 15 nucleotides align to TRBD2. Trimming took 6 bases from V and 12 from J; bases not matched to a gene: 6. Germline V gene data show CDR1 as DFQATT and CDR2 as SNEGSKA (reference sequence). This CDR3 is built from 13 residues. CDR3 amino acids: CSAAGLAGGGQFF. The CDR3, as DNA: TGCAGTGCAGCGGGACTAGCGGGAGGAGGGCAGTTCTTC.

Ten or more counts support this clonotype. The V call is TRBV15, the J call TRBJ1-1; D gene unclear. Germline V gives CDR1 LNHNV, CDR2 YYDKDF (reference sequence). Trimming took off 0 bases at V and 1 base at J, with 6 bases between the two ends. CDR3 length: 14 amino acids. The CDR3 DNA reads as TGTGCCACCAGCAGAGATGGACGGAACACTGAAGCTTTCTTT. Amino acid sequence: CATSRDGRNTEAFF.

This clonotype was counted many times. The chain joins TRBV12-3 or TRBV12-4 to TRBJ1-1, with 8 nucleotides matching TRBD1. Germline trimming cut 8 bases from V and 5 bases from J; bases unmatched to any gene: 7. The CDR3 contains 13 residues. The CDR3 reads CASGRQGWTEAFF. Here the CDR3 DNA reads TGTGCCAGCGGCCGACAGGGGTGGACTGAAGCTTTCTTT.

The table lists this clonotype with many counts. The CDR3 loop is CAINPGQGVYPGELFF. CDR3 in DNA: TGTGCCATCAACCCTGGACAGGGGGTTTACCCCGGGGAGCTGTTTTTT. The rearrangement joins TRBV10-3 to TRBJ2-2; 10 positions match TRBD1. The CDR3 spans 16 residues. Losses at the gene ends were 7 bases for V and 6 bases for J; bases not matched to a gene: 11. The germline V gene encodes CDR1 ENHRY and CDR2 SYGVKD.

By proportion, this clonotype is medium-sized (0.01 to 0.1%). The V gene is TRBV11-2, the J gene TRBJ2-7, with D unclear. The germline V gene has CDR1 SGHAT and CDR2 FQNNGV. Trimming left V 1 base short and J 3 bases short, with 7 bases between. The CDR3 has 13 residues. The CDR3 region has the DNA TGTGCCAGCAGCTTAGCAGAAGACTACGAGCAGTACTTC. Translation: CASSLAEDYEQYF.

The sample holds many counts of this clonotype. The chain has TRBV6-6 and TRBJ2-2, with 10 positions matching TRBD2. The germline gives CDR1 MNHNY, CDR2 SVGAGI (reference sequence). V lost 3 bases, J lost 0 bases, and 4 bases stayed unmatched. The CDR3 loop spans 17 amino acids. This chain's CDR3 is CASSYKAGGPNTGELFF. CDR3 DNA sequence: TGTGCCAGCAGTTATAAAGCGGGGGGGCCGAACACCGGGGAGCTGTTTTTT.

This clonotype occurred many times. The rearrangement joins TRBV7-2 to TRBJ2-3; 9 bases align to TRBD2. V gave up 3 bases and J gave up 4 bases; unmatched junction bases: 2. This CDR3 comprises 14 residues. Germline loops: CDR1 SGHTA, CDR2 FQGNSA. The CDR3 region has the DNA TGTGCCAGCAGCTTTAGCGGGGGCGCAGATACGCAGTATTTT. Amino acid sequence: CASSFSGGADTQYF.

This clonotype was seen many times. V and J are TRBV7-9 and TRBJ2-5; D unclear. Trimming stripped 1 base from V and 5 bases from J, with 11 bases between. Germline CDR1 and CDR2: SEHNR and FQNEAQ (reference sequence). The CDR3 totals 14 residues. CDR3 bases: TGTGCCAGCAGCTTAGGAGTCATTGACGAGACCCAGTACTTC. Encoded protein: CASSLGVIDETQYF.

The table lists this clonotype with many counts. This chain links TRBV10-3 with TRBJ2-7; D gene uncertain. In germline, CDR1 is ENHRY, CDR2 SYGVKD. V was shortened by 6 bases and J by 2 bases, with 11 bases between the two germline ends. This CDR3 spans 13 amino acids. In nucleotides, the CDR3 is TGTGCCATCAGCCGGACGGTCCCCTACGAGCAGTACTTC. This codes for CAISRTVPYEQYF.

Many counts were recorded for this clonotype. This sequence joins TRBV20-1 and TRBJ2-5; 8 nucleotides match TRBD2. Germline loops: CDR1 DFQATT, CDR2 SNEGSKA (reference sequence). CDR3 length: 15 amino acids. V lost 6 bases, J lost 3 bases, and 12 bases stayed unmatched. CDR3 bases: TGCAGTGCCTCGGCCAGCGGGGGAGTAGAAGAGACCCAGTACTTC. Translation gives CSASASGGVEETQYF.

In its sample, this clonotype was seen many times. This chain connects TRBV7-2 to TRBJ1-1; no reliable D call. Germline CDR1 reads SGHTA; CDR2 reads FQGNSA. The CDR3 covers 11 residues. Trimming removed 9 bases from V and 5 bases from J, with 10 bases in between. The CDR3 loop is CASRVGTEAFF. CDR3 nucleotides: TGTGCCAGTCGAGTGGGAACTGAAGCTTTCTTT. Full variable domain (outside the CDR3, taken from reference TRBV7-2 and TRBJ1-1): GAGVSQSPSNKVTEKGKDVELRCDPISGHTALYWYRQSLGQGLEFLIYFQGNSAPDKSGLPSDRFSAERTGGSVSTLTIQRTQQEDSAVYLCASRVGTEAFFGQGTRLTVV.

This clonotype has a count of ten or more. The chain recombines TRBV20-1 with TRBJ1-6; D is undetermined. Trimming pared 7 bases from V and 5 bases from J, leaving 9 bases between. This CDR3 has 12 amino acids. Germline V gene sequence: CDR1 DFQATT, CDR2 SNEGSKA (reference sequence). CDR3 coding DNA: TGCAGTGGTCGGGTAAATAATTCACCCCTCCACTTT. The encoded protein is CSGRVNNSPLHF.

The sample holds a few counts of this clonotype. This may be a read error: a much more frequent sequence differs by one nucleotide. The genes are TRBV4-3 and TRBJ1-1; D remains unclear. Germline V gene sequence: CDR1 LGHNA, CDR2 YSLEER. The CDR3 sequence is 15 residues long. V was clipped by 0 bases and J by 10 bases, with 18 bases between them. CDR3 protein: CASSQDRRERESAFF. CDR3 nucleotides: TGCGCCAGCAGCCAAGATAGGAGGGAAAGGGAATCAGCTTTCTTT.

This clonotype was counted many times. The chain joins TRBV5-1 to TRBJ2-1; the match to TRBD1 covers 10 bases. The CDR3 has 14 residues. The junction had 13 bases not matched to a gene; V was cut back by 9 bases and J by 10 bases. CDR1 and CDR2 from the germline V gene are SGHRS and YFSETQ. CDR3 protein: CATSPGTGVGEQFF. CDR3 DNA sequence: TGCGCCACCTCCCCCGGGACAGGGGTCGGAGAGCAGTTCTTC.

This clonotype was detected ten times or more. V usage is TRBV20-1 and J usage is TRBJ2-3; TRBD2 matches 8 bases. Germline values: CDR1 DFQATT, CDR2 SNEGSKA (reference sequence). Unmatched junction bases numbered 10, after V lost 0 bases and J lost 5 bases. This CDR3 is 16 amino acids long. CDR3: CSARDLAGGTVDTQYF. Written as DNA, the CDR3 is TGCAGTGCTAGAGATCTAGCGGGTGGGACCGTAGATACGCAGTATTTT.

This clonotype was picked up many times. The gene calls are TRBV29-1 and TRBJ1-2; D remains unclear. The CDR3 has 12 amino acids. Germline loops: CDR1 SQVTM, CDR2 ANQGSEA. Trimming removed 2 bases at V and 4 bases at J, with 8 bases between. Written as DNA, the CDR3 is TGCAGCGTTGAAAACAGTATCTATGGCTACACCTTC. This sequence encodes CSVENSIYGYTF.

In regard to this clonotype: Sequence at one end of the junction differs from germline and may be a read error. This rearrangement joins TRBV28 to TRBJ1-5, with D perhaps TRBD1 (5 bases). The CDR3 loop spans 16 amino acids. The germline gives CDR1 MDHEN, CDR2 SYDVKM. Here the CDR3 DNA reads TGTGCCAGCAGCAGAACGGGGGGGGGAAGCAATCAGCCCCAGAATTTT. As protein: CASSRTGGGSNQPQNF.

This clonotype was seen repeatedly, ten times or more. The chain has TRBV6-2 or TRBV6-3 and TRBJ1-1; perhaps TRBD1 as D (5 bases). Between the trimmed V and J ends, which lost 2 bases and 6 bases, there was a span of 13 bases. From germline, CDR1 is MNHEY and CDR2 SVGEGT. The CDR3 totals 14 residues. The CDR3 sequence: CASSYADIRPEAFF. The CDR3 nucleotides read TGTGCCAGCAGTTACGCGGACATCCGACCTGAAGCTTTCTTT.

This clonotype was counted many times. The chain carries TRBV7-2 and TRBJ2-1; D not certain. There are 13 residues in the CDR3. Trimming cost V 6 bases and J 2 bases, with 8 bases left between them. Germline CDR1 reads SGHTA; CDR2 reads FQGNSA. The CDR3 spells CASSWTAYNEQFF. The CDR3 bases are TGTGCCAGCAGTTGGACGGCCTACAATGAGCAGTTCTTC.

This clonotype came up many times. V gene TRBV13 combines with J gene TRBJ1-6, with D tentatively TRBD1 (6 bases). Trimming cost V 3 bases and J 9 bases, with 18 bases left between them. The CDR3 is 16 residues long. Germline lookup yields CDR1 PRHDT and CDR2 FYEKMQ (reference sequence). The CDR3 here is CASSLGLQGDISPLHF. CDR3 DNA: TGTGCCAGCAGCTTGGGGCTACAGGGCGATATTTCACCCCTCCACTTT.

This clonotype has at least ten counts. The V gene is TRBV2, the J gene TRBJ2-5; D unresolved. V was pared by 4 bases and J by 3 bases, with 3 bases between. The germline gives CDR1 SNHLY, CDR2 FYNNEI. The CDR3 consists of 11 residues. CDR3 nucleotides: TGTGCCAGCAGTGTGGAAGAGACCCAGTACTTC. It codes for CASSVEETQYF.